This TCR beta chain emerged from a study of T cell changes during pregnancy in multiple sclerosis. Repertoires were generated with immunoSEQ multiplex PCR, while TCRdb's copy carries only in-frame clones and drops some. Of 45,000 to 55,000 clones listed, around 93% are singletons. Trimming stripped 8 bases from V and 3 bases from J, with 14 bases between. CDR1 is ENHRY and CDR2 is SYGVKD in the germline V gene. This CDR3 spans 13 amino acids. The source was peripheral blood, collected after pregnancy. The chain uses TRBV10-3 and TRBJ2-7; the D is unclear. The clonotype comes from a female donor with multiple sclerosis, enrolled in a pregnancy study. CDR3 sequence: CAISPRSGYEQYF. The DNA of the CDR3 is TGTGCCATCTCGCCGAGGTCGGGCTACGAGCAGTACTTC.